This is a list of T cell receptor beta chains from one sample in a study of OX40 agonist ivuxolimab in advanced cancers. Profiled with immunoSEQ multiplex PCR; TCRdb holds only in-frame clones, not every one. The profile covers fewer than 100,000 clones, with over 70% appearing a single time and about 0.73% taken by the ten largest. The sample consisted of CD4+ or CD8+ T cells sorted from blood, taken in a trial of the OX40 agonist ivuxolimab. The receptors stem from an adult with an advanced solid tumor such as melanoma, head and neck, liver or kidney cancer. CDR3s include the opening cysteine and the closing phenylalanine or tryptophan. Expanded clones get a size class; other rows say once, few or many, or leave the size out.

>TRBJ1-1|TRBV19|.
CASSRTGMNTEAFF
>TRBJ2-7|TRBV7-6|.
CASSQDKYEQYF
>TRBJ1-6|TRBV2|.
CASRLLRGLNNSPLHF
>TRBJ2-5|TRBV10-3|once
CAISGTGYQETQYF
>TRBJ2-5|TRBV6-4|.
CASRPGLARGETQYF
>TRBJ2-7|TRBV5-1|.
CASSSPDRSLSYEQYF
>TRBJ2-2|TRBV6-1|.
CASKPGPRPTGELFF
>TRBJ1-4|TRBV5-1|once
CASSLGDRVNEKLFF
>TRBJ1-6|TRBV4-1|.
CASSQDRIGIYNSPLHF
>TRBJ1-2|TRBV29-1|once
CSVTSTGGGYGYTF
>TRBJ1-3|TRBV28|.
CASSPQGAPGGNTIYF
>TRBJ2-3|TRBV18|once
CASSSTSTDTQYF
>TRBJ1-2|TRBV19|.
CASSTRGYGYTF
>TRBJ2-3|TRBV11-2|.
CASSISGPTKDTQYF
>TRBJ1-5|TRBV19|.
CASSIRAQPQHF
>TRBJ1-1|TRBV7-2|.
CATSRGRNTEAFF
>TRBJ1-4|TRBV5-1|.
CASSLATDISNEKLFF
>TRBJ1-2|TRBV28|.
CASISPGQGRGYTF
>TRBJ2-6|TRBV19|.
CASSIGQSGANVLTF
>TRBJ1-4|TRBV6-6|.
CASSLDSFGEKLFF